The 7 T cell receptor beta chains below were found in one sample sequenced in a study of OX40 agonist ivuxolimab in advanced cancers. Only in-frame clones appear in the TCRdb table, and some are missing; sequencing was by immunoSEQ multiplex PCR. The sample carries about 100,000 clones, just over 90% recorded once. The starting material was CD4+ or CD8+ T cells sorted from blood, obtained in a trial of the OX40 agonist ivuxolimab. The receptors derive from an adult with an advanced solid tumor such as melanoma, head and neck, liver or kidney cancer.

V and J are TRBV1 and TRBJ1-1; TRBD1 reflects the table's D call only, with no check against the DNA. TRBV1 is a known pseudogene. The CDR3 extends over 18 amino acids. Written as DNA, the CDR3 is TGCACCAGCAGCCAAGATCTACAGGGTGAAATGGGAAACACTGAAGCTTTCTTT. This translates into CTSSQDLQGEMGNTEAFF.

V gene TRBV14 combines with J gene TRBJ1-1; no definite D call. Trimming pared 7 bases from V and 0 bases from J, leaving 9 bases between. CDR3 size: 13 residues. CDR1 and CDR2 (germline): SGHDN, FVKESK. The CDR3 region is CASKADLNTEAFF. DNA for the CDR3: TGTGCCAGCAAGGCAGATTTGAACACTGAAGCTTTCTTT.

This sequence joins TRBV7-8 and TRBJ2-7, with 12 nucleotides matching TRBD2. This CDR3 is built from 17 residues. CDR1 and CDR2 from the germline V gene are SGHVS and FQNEAQ. Trimming removed 1 base from V and 0 bases from J; junction bases left unmatched: 4. The CDR3 reads CASSLVLTSGSSYEQYF. In DNA, the CDR3 is TGTGCCAGCAGCTTAGTTCTGACTAGCGGGAGCTCCTACGAGCAGTACTTC.

Concerning this clone: This same CDR3 is encoded by further DNA sequences in the sample. The V and J genes are TRBV9 and TRBJ2-1, with 15 nucleotides matching TRBD2. Trimming cost V 3 bases and J 9 bases; bases outside gene matches: 7. Germline V gene data show CDR1 as SGDLS and CDR2 as YYNGEE. The CDR3 contains 16 residues. CDR3 DNA sequence: TGTGCCAGCAGCGCAGGACTAGCGGGAGGGATCGGTGAGCAGTTCTTC. Translation gives CASSAGLAGGIGEQFF.

The count of this clone is one. Other nucleotide sequences in the sample specify the same CDR3. The rearrangement joins TRBV18 to TRBJ1-5; D perhaps matches TRBD1 (5 bases). The germline CDR1 and CDR2 sequences are KGHSH and LQKENI. V lost 4 bases and J 1 base, leaving 5 bases between the germline ends. The CDR3 loop spans 13 amino acids. CDR3 coding DNA: TGTGCCAGCTCACGGGGCAGCAATCAGCCCCAGCATTTT. This codes for CASSRGSNQPQHF.

The chain joins TRBV7-2 to TRBJ2-5, with TRBD1 matching over 8 bases. J gave up 5 bases and V 8 bases, and 4 bases lay outside the gene matches. In germline, CDR1 is SGHTA, CDR2 FQGNSA. CDR3 length: 12 amino acids. CDR3 region: CASGTGTETQYF. As DNA, the CDR3 is TGTGCCAGCGGGACAGGTACCGAGACCCAGTACTTC.

The rearrangement uses TRBV28 and TRBJ1-5, with a possible D match to TRBD1 (5 bases). V gave up 8 bases and J gave up 6 bases, with 11 bases separating them. Germline V lookup: CDR1 MDHEN, CDR2 SYDVKM. CDR3 size: 12 residues. The CDR3 region has the DNA TGTGCCAGCGGTGGGGCGGGTCAGCCCCAGCATTTT. Translated, it gives CASGGAGQPQHF.